The 15 T cell receptor beta chains below were found in one sample sequenced in a study of cytomegalovirus exposure and HLA in healthy donors. Researchers ran the PCR with 60 Vbeta and 13 Jbeta primers. Libraries were prepared by immunoSEQ multiplex PCR; TCRdb keeps only in-frame clonotypes and omits some of them. The sample lists 95,000 to 100,000 clones; around 77% were seen once. Sequences were obtained from PBMCs. The receptors were sampled from a man aged 35 to 55 in good health and CMV-seronegative.

The chain employs TRBV7-2 and TRBJ1-1; no clear D gene. Germline-derived CDR1 and CDR2 are SGHTA and FQGNSA. The CDR3 has 14 residues. V lost 1 base and J 1 base, leaving 7 bases between the germline ends. CDR3 loop: CASSLESGNTEAFF. CDR3 DNA: TGTGCCAGCAGCTTAGAATCAGGGAACACTGAAGCTTTCTTT. Together with reference TRBV7-2 and TRBJ1-1, the CDR3 gives the full variable domain: GAGVSQSPSNKVTEKGKDVELRCDPISGHTALYWYRQSLGQGLEFLIYFQGNSAPDKSGLPSDRFSAERTGGSVSTLTIQRTQQEDSAVYLCASSLESGNTEAFFGQGTRLTVV.

This clone appeared a single time. The rearrangement uses TRBV5-1 and TRBJ1-4, with D perhaps TRBD1 (6 bases). The CDR3 sequence is 16 residues long. V lost 4 bases to trimming and J lost 3 bases, with 16 bases between them. Germline CDR1 reads SGHRS; CDR2 reads YFSETQ. The CDR3 loop reads CASSPMDRGANEKLFF. DNA of the CDR3: TGCGCCAGCAGCCCAATGGACAGAGGGGCTAATGAAAAACTGTTTTTT.

There are a few counts of this clone. This sequence joins TRBV6-5 and TRBJ2-7, with D possibly TRBD2 on 6 matching bases. Germline CDR1 reads MNHEY; CDR2 reads SVGAGI. The CDR3 is 16 residues long. V shed 0 bases and J shed 2 bases, with 14 bases lying between them. The CDR3 region has the DNA TGTGCCAGCAGTTACTCGGGGACTTCCGCGACCTACGAGCAGTACTTC. Translation gives CASSYSGTSATYEQYF.

The CDR3 reads CASSRPTQAKNIQYF. In DNA form, the CDR3 reads TGTGCCAGCAGCAGGCCCACACAAGCCAAAAACATTCAGTACTTC. The V and J genes are TRBV21-1 and TRBJ2-4; the table's D gene call, TRBD1, was not cross checked with the DNA. TRBV21-1 is termed a pseudogene. CDR3 length: 15 amino acids.

The V call is TRBV4-1, the J call TRBJ2-5, with 8 bases fitting TRBD2. The CDR3 contains 13 residues. The germline gives CDR1 MGHRA, CDR2 YSYEKL. V trimming: 4 bases; J trimming: 7 bases; junction bases outside the gene matches: 5. The CDR3 sequence: CASSLSAGGTQYF. DNA of the CDR3: TGCGCCAGCAGCCTTAGCGCGGGGGGGACCCAGTACTTC.

The J gene is TRBJ2-5, the V gene TRBV29-1; 7 bases map to TRBD1. The germline V gene encodes CDR1 SQVTM and CDR2 ANQGSEA. The CDR3 consists of 12 residues. V lost 8 bases, J lost 5 bases, and 8 bases stayed unmatched. DNA of the CDR3: TGCAGCATAAGACAGGGTAGGGAGACCCAGTACTTC. The encoded protein is CSIRQGRETQYF.

The chain couples TRBV7-9 to TRBJ2-1, with TRBD2 matching over 9 bases. V trimming: 3 bases; J trimming: 8 bases; junction bases outside the gene matches: 8. The CDR3 has 15 residues. Per the germline V gene, CDR1 is SEHNR and CDR2 is FQNEAQ (reference sequence). Here the CDR3 reads CASSLGTSLMDEQFF. CDR3 coding DNA: TGTGCCAGCAGCTTGGGGACTAGCTTGATGGATGAGCAGTTCTTC.

This clone was seen once. The chain uses TRBV19 and TRBJ2-5, with TRBD2 identical over 8 bases. This CDR3 has 15 amino acids. Per the germline V gene, CDR1 is LNHDA and CDR2 is SQIVND (reference sequence). J gave up 1 base and V 8 bases, and 9 bases lay outside the gene matches. CDR3 protein: CASGKRGGLQETQYF. DNA of the CDR3: TGTGCCAGTGGAAAACGGGGGGGCCTCCAAGAGACCCAGTACTTC.

The rearrangement joins TRBV2 to TRBJ2-7; maybe TRBD1 (5 bases). CDR3 length equals 14 residues. V lost 4 bases and J 5 bases, leaving 15 bases between the germline ends. Germline CDR1 reads SNHLY; CDR2 reads FYNNEI. This CDR3 is CASSVAQGKDEQYF. The CDR3, as DNA: TGTGCCAGCAGTGTCGCTCAGGGCAAGGACGAGCAGTACTTC.

This clone came up a few times. The chain uses TRBV30 and TRBJ1-2; 9 bases are a match to TRBD1. The CDR3 covers 14 residues. Germline assignment: CDR1 GTSNPN and CDR2 SVGIG (reference sequence). With 1 base clipped from V and 3 bases from J, the junction kept 3 bases outside the gene matches. CDR3 DNA: TGTGCCTGGAGTGCAAGGACAGGGGACTATGGCTACACCTTC. Translating it yields CAWSARTGDYGYTF.

The V call is TRBV7-9, the J call TRBJ2-7; 7 nucleotides match TRBD1. This CDR3 has 13 amino acids. Germline CDR1 reads SEHNR; CDR2 reads FQNEAQ (reference sequence). With V trimmed by 4 bases and J by 4 bases, 4 bases remained unmatched. The chain's CDR3 is CASSSSTGYEQYF. CDR3 nucleotides: TGTGCCAGCAGCTCCTCGACAGGGTACGAGCAGTACTTC.

This chain connects TRBV2 to TRBJ2-7; 8 positions match TRBD1. Trimming at V came to 5 bases and at J to 7 bases, leaving 7 bases not matched to a gene. The CDR3 has 13 residues. Germline lookup yields CDR1 SNHLY and CDR2 FYNNEI. The CDR3 DNA follows: TGTGCCAGCAGTAAGGACAGGGAGCGAGAGCAGTACTTC. Amino acid sequence: CASSKDREREQYF.

The chain carries TRBV4-2 and TRBJ1-3; 7 nucleotides agree with TRBD1. Trimming removed 2 bases from V and 4 bases from J; junction bases left unmatched: 5. CDR3 length equals 15 residues. Germline CDR1 reads LGHNA; CDR2 reads YNFKEQ. CDR3 sequence: CASSQYLQGGNTIYF. The CDR3 nucleotides are TGTGCCAGCAGCCAATATCTACAGGGGGGAAACACCATATATTTT.

The chain combines TRBV5-4 with TRBJ1-2; D possibly corresponds to TRBD1 (6 bases). Trimming shortened V by 0 bases and J by 5 bases, and 11 bases separated the two germline ends. The CDR3 is 14 residues long. The germline CDR1 and CDR2 sequences are SGHNT and YYREEE (reference sequence). The CDR3 DNA reads TGTGCCAGCAGCTTGGTGGACAGCGGTTATGGCTACACCTTC. Its protein is CASSLVDSGYGYTF.

The V and J genes are TRBV19 and TRBJ1-5; TRBD1 is a possible D gene (5 bases). The CDR3 is made up of 14 amino acids. Germline-derived CDR1 and CDR2 are LNHDA and SQIVND (reference sequence). V lost 7 bases, J lost 2 bases, and 12 bases lay in between. CDR3 residues: CASTRGGGNQPQHF. The CDR3 nucleotides are TGTGCCAGTACCCGGGGAGGGGGCAATCAGCCCCAGCATTTT.